A single sample is the source of the 21 T cell receptor beta chains below, sequenced in a study of Graves' ophthalmopathy and Graves' hyperthyroidism. Amplified TCR beta CDR3 regions were obtained using RNA transcripts as template. In the first round, RT-PCR was carried out with HTBI primers, and a multiplex PCR formed the second round. One entry per CDR3 protein, called by TCRdb with MiXCR from the multiplex PCR reads. The sample includes about 370,000 distinct CDR3 sequences, 15% to 20% seen only once; the top ten take 1.6%. The sample taken for sequencing was peripheral blood. The receptors come from a woman under 30 with Graves' ophthalmopathy.

The sample holds a few counts of this clonotype. This chain uses TRBV3-1 with TRBJ1-1; D is undetermined. V lost 3 bases and J 4 bases, leaving 15 bases between the germline ends. CDR1 and CDR2 from the germline V gene are LGHDT and YNNKEL (reference sequence). The CDR3 has 15 amino acids. CDR3 bases: TGTGCCAGCAGCCATTCCCCCATAAAGGGCACTGAAGCTTTCTTT. Encoded protein: CASSHSPIKGTEAFF.

The rearrangement joins TRBV12-3 or TRBV12-4 to TRBJ1-1; maybe TRBD1 (6 bases). The V and J ends lost 6 bases and 0 bases respectively, with 17 bases between them. The CDR3 is made up of 16 amino acids. CDR3 nucleotide sequence: TGTGCCAGCAGGCCTGGGGGGCTGACCATGAACACTGAAGCTTTCTTT. As protein: CASRPGGLTMNTEAFF.

There are many counts of this clonotype. V and J are TRBV12-3 or TRBV12-4 and TRBJ2-7; the D gene is possibly TRBD1 (6 bases). The CDR3 loop spans 19 amino acids. V lost 2 bases and J 3 bases, leaving 26 bases between the germline ends. The CDR3 here is CASSLISRITTGTYYEQYF. As DNA, the CDR3 is TGTGCCAGCAGTTTAATCTCCCGGATAACAACCGGGACATACTACGAGCAGTACTTC.

This clonotype appeared many times. V gene TRBV12-3 or TRBV12-4 combines with J gene TRBJ1-1; possible D gene TRBD1, 5 bases. V lost 8 bases, J lost 1 base, and 17 bases lay in between. The CDR3 sequence is 15 residues long. CDR3 amino acids: CASGLGQSQNTEAFF. The CDR3 region has the DNA TGTGCCAGCGGCTTGGGGCAATCACAGAACACTGAAGCTTTCTTT.

This clonotype has more than one count but fewer than ten. The chain employs TRBV3-1 and TRBJ2-6; no firm D call. This CDR3 is 18 amino acids long. Trimming pared 1 base from V and 0 bases from J, leaving 13 bases between. In germline, CDR1 is LGHDT, CDR2 YNNKEL (reference sequence). The chain's CDR3 is CASSQGQIAASGANVLTF. The CDR3 DNA is TGTGCCAGCAGCCAAGGGCAGATCGCCGCCTCTGGGGCCAACGTCCTGACTTTC.

There are many counts of this clonotype. The chain carries TRBV7-2 and TRBJ2-7, with D hard to call. The CDR3 spans 12 residues. CDR1 and CDR2 from the germline V gene are SGHTA and FQGNSA. V was shortened by 2 bases and J by 3 bases, with 5 bases between the two germline ends. CDR3 residues: CASSLLFYEQYF. CDR3 coding DNA: TGTGCCAGCAGCTTATTGTTCTACGAGCAGTACTTC.

The chain links TRBV6-1 to TRBJ1-2; weak D call: TRBD1 (5 bases). V was shortened by 8 bases and J by 4 bases, with 11 bases between the two germline ends. From germline, CDR1 is MNHNS and CDR2 SASEGT. This CDR3 is 12 amino acids long. CDR3 protein: CASLVGTYGYTF. CDR3 nucleotide sequence: TGTGCCAGCTTGGTGGGGACCTATGGCTACACCTTC.

This clonotype was counted ten times or more. J is TRBJ1-1 and V is TRBV6-2 or TRBV6-3, with a possible D match to TRBD1 (6 bases). The germline V and J ends were trimmed by 7 bases and 3 bases, with 18 bases remaining between them. CDR1 MNHEY and CDR2 SVGEGT come from the germline V gene. The CDR3 is 15 amino acids. The chain's CDR3 is CASTSPGEGYTEAFF. The CDR3 coding sequence is TGTGCCAGCACATCTCCAGGGGAGGGGTACACTGAAGCTTTCTTT.

This clonotype was picked up many times. The chain recombines TRBV6-5 with TRBJ1-5; the match to TRBD1 covers 7 bases. Germline V gives CDR1 MNHEY, CDR2 SVGAGI. This CDR3 comprises 14 residues. J was trimmed by 7 bases and V by 6 bases; bases with no gene match: 9. CDR3: CASSLYQTGQPQHF. The DNA of the CDR3 is TGTGCCAGCAGCTTATACCAGACAGGGCAGCCCCAGCATTTT.

This clonotype showed up many times. V and J are TRBV5-1 and TRBJ1-1, with 9 bases identical to TRBD1. The CDR3 is made up of 14 amino acids. J lost 4 bases, V lost 3 bases, and 4 bases had no gene match. Germline V gene data show CDR1 as SGHRS and CDR2 as YFSETQ. The CDR3 DNA reads TGCGCCAGCAGCTACCCGGGACAGGGCACTGAAGCTTTCTTT. It is translated as CASSYPGQGTEAFF. The full variable domain, rest sourced from reference TRBV5-1 and TRBJ1-1, is KAGVTQTPRYLIKTRGQQVTLSCSPISGHRSVSWYQQTPGQGLQFLFEYFSETQRNKGNFPGRFSGRQFSNSRSEMNVSTLELGDSALYLCASSYPGQGTEAFFGQGTRLTVV.

V is TRBV7-2 and J is TRBJ2-4, with D perhaps assigned TRBD1 or TRBD2 (6 bases each). Germline V gene data show CDR1 as SGHTA and CDR2 as FQGNSA. CDR3 size: 15 residues. V was shortened by 2 bases and J by 8 bases, with 16 bases between the two germline ends. The CDR3 sequence: CASSLWGARGDIQYF. The CDR3, as DNA: TGTGCCAGCAGCTTATGGGGGGCCCGGGGAGACATTCAGTACTTC.

The rearrangement joins TRBV7-2 to TRBJ1-2; the match to TRBD1 covers 9 bases. This CDR3 has 15 amino acids. CDR1 and CDR2 from the germline V gene are SGHTA and FQGNSA. V shed 5 bases, J shed 8 bases, and the junction held 12 bases outside the gene matches. CDR3: CASSHKTTGGSGYTF. For the CDR3, the DNA is TGTGCCAGCAGCCACAAAACCACAGGGGGCAGCGGCTACACCTTC.

This clonotype was recorded at least ten times. The chain is built from TRBV29-1 and TRBJ1-1; possible D gene TRBD1, 5 bases. Germline CDR1 reads SQVTM; CDR2 reads ANQGSEA. The V end was cut by 7 bases, the J end by 5 bases, with 14 bases between. CDR3 length equals 12 residues. The CDR3 is CSATSGGTEAFF. The CDR3 region has the DNA TGCAGCGCTACGAGCGGGGGGACTGAAGCTTTCTTT.

This clonotype was seen at least ten times. This sequence joins TRBV5-1 and TRBJ2-2; D unresolved. Germline loops: CDR1 SGHRS, CDR2 YFSETQ. Trimming cost V 1 base and J 0 bases, with 10 bases left between them. The CDR3 has 16 amino acids. CDR3: CASSLNSRSNTGELFF. The CDR3 DNA follows: TGCGCCAGCAGCTTGAATTCACGGTCGAACACCGGGGAGCTGTTTTTT.

The sample holds many counts of this clonotype. The V and J genes are TRBV11-2 and TRBJ2-7; D is perhaps TRBD1 or TRBD2 (5 bases each). Germline V gene sequence: CDR1 SGHAT, CDR2 FQNNGV. This CDR3 has 15 residues. V lost 3 bases to trimming and J lost 1 base, with 13 bases between them. The CDR3 coding sequence is TGTGCCAGCAGCTTGGGAGACAGTTGGTCCTACGAGCAGTACTTC. Its protein is CASSLGDSWSYEQYF.

This clonotype was seen many times. V usage is TRBV9 and J usage is TRBJ2-1, with a tentative D call TRBD2 (5 bases). The CDR3 extends over 15 amino acids. V was cut by 0 bases and J by 6 bases, with 13 bases left in between. Germline V gene sequence: CDR1 SGDLS, CDR2 YYNGEE. The CDR3 bases are TGTGCCAGCAGCGTAGGGTCCGGGGTTGGCAATGAGCAGTTCTTC. Amino acid sequence: CASSVGSGVGNEQFF.

The chain joins TRBV4-3 to TRBJ1-6, with unresolved D. Trimming pared 1 base from V and 7 bases from J, leaving 8 bases between. The CDR3 runs 14 residues. CDR1 LGHNA and CDR2 YSLEER come from the germline V gene. The CDR3: CASSQGLPNSPLHF. The CDR3 bases are TGCGCCAGCAGCCAAGGCCTCCCGAATTCACCCCTCCACTTT.

Comment on this clonotype: This sequence may be a read error, since a much larger clone differs from it by one base. V is TRBV5-1 and J is TRBJ2-2, with a weak D call TRBD2 (6 bases). The germline gives CDR1 SGHRS, CDR2 YFSETQ. The CDR3 is made up of 19 amino acids. The CDR3 loop reads CVSSLGLSWGLERTGELFF. The CDR3 DNA is TGCGTCAGCAGCTTGGGACTCAGTTGGGGACTCGAGAGGACCGGGGAGCTGTTTTTT.

This clonotype was observed a few times. The genes are TRBV30 and TRBJ1-1; 8 bases are shared with TRBD1. The CDR3 sequence is 17 residues long. Germline V gene sequence: CDR1 GTSNPN, CDR2 SVGIG (reference sequence). J was trimmed by 2 bases and V by 2 bases; bases with no gene match: 13. CDR3 nucleotides: TGTGCCTGGAGTCTCCAAGGGGCAGGGGGCTTAAACACTGAAGCTTTCTTT. It codes for CAWSLQGAGGLNTEAFF. Full variable domain (rest looked up from reference TRBV30 and TRBJ1-1): SQTIHQWPATLVQPVGSPLSLECTVEGTSNPNLYWYRQAAGRGLQLLFYSVGIGQISSEVPQNLSASRPQDRQFILSSKKLLLSDSGFYLCAWSLQGAGGLNTEAFFGQGTRLTVV.

This clonotype was picked up a small number of times. This rearrangement joins TRBV18 to TRBJ1-6, with D maybe TRBD1 (6 bases). The CDR3 loop spans 18 amino acids. The germline CDR1 and CDR2 sequences are KGHSH and LQKENI. Trimming took 3 bases from V and 0 from J, leaving 15 bases between them. The CDR3 loop is CASSPFPGESSYNSPLHF. CDR3 DNA: TGTGCCAGCTCACCGTTCCCAGGGGAGAGCTCCTATAATTCACCCCTCCACTTT.

This clonotype was recorded a few times. The chain uses TRBV6-5 and TRBJ1-2, with D unresolved. Germline V gene data show CDR1 as MNHEY and CDR2 as SVGAGI. The CDR3 is 14 amino acids. Trimming left V 0 bases short and J 4 bases short, with 9 bases between. In nucleotides, the CDR3 is TGTGCCAGCAGTTACTCCGCACAGCTCTATGGCTACACCTTC. It is translated as CASSYSAQLYGYTF.